Below, 5 T cell receptor beta chains from the same sample are listed, as sequenced in a study of T cell responses to AZD1222 COVID-19 vaccine. Repertoires were generated with immunoSEQ multiplex PCR, while TCRdb's copy carries only in-frame clones and drops some. Here the sample spans 130,000 to 150,000 clones, roughly 92% being singletons. The material was peripheral blood, obtained on day 0 of AZD1222 vaccination. The receptors here all came from an adult in good health.

V gene TRBV27 combines with J gene TRBJ2-3, with D perhaps TRBD1 or TRBD2 (5 bases each). V gave up 3 bases and J gave up 3 bases, with 7 bases separating them. The CDR3 has 13 residues. Germline V gene sequence: CDR1 MNHEY, CDR2 SMNVEV (reference sequence). CDR3 protein: CASSLRGTDTQYF. In DNA, the CDR3 is TGTGCCAGCAGTTTGAGGGGAACAGATACGCAGTATTTT.

The chain employs TRBV28 and TRBJ2-5, with TRBD1 matching over 8 bases. CDR3 length equals 14 residues. CDR1 and CDR2 from the germline V gene are MDHEN and SYDVKM. V gave up 8 bases and J gave up 5 bases; unmatched junction bases: 10. The chain's CDR3 is CASGPGWDRETQYF. The CDR3 DNA follows: TGTGCCAGCGGGCCGGGGTGGGACAGGGAGACCCAGTACTTC.

Here the CDR3 reads CASSPTSTGGWETQYF. CDR3 coding DNA: TGTGCCAGCAGCCCAACCTCGACAGGGGGTTGGGAGACCCAGTACTTC. The V gene is TRBV11-2, the J gene TRBJ2-5; 9 nucleotides align to TRBD1. The length of the CDR3 is 16 residues. The trim removed 5 bases at V and 5 bases at J, leaving 12 bases unmatched. From germline, CDR1 is SGHAT and CDR2 FQNNGV.

V and J are TRBV5-1 and TRBJ2-1; the match to TRBD2 covers 11 bases. The CDR3 runs to 17 residues. Germline-derived CDR1 and CDR2 are SGHRS and YFSETQ. J lost 7 bases, V lost 0 bases, and 9 bases had no gene match. CDR3 region: CASSLEKLAGESNEQFF. The CDR3 DNA reads as TGCGCCAGCAGCTTGGAAAAACTAGCGGGAGAGTCAAATGAGCAGTTCTTC. Full variable domain (missing parts from reference TRBV5-1 and TRBJ2-1): KAGVTQTPRYLIKTRGQQVTLSCSPISGHRSVSWYQQTPGQGLQFLFEYFSETQRNKGNFPGRFSGRQFSNSRSEMNVSTLELGDSALYLCASSLEKLAGESNEQFFGPGTRLTVL.

This clone has only one observation. The CDR3 sequence is CSVENEGAGSFYGYTF. The CDR3 DNA reads as TGCAGCGTTGAAAATGAAGGGGCAGGGTCTTTCTATGGCTACACCTTC. The chain is built from TRBV29-1 and TRBJ1-2, with a weak D call TRBD1 (5 bases). Germline V gene sequence: CDR1 SQVTM, CDR2 ANQGSEA. The CDR3 is 16 residues long. V was shortened by 2 bases and J by 4 bases, with 20 bases between the two germline ends.